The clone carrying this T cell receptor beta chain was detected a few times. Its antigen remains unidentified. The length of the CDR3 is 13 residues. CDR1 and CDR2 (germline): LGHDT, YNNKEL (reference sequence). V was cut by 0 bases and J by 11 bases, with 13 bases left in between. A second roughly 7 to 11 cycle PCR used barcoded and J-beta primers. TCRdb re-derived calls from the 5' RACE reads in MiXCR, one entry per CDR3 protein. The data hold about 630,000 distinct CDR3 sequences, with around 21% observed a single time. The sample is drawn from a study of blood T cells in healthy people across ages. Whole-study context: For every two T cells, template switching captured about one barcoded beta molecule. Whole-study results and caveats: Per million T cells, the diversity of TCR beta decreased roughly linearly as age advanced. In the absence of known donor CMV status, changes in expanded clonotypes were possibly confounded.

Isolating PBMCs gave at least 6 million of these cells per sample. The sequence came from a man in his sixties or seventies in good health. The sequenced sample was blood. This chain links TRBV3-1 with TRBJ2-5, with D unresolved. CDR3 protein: CASSQEPSLIQYF. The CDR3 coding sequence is TGTGCCAGCAGCCAAGAACCCTCCCTTATACAGTACTTC.